Each of the 13 T cell receptor beta chains below was sequenced from the same sample in a study of cytomegalovirus exposure and HLA in healthy donors. Both 60 Vbeta primers and 13 Jbeta primers went into the PCR. Profiled with immunoSEQ multiplex PCR; TCRdb holds only in-frame clones, not every one. The table has 150,000 or so clones, around four fifths seen once. Input material: PBMCs. The receptors originated from a man aged 30-40 years in good health and CMV-seronegative.

This sequence joins TRBV28 and TRBJ2-7; a weak D match, TRBD2 (5 bases). The V end lost 2 bases, the J end lost 3 bases, and 17 bases lay between the germline ends. Germline V CDR1 and CDR2: MDHEN, SYDVKM. The CDR3 consists of 16 residues. The CDR3 sequence is CASSLIRGPSDYEQYF. DNA of the CDR3: TGTGCCAGCAGTTTAATTCGCGGGCCGTCCGACTACGAGCAGTACTTC. Looking up the rest from reference TRBV28 and TRBJ2-7 gives the full variable domain: DVKVTQSSRYLVKRTGEKVFLECVQDMDHENMFWYRQDPGLGLRLIYFSYDVKMKEKGDIPEGYSVSREKKERFSLILESASTNQTSMYLCASSLIRGPSDYEQYFGPGTRLTVT.

CDR3 nucleotide sequence: TGTGCCAGCAGCTTACAGTATCCTGGAAACACCATATATTTT. It encodes CASSLQYPGNTIYF. J is TRBJ1-3 and V is TRBV7-2, with no clear D. Germline CDR1 reads SGHTA; CDR2 reads FQGNSA. Deletions cut 2 bases from V and 2 bases from J, with 7 bases between. The CDR3 is made up of 14 amino acids.

The rearrangement joins TRBV9 to TRBJ2-1; 8 bases agree with TRBD2. Germline CDR1 is SGDLS and CDR2 is YYNGEE. The CDR3 is 13 amino acids. The trim removed 3 bases at V and 11 bases at J, leaving 7 bases unmatched. In nucleotides, the CDR3 is TGTGCCAGCAGCGAATTATCGGGGGGGCAGCAGTTCTTC. The encoded protein is CASSELSGGQQFF.

This sequence joins TRBV5-1 and TRBJ2-7; 8 positions match TRBD1. This CDR3 spans 15 amino acids. CDR1 is SGHRS and CDR2 is YFSETQ in the germline V gene. The trim removed 0 bases at V and 3 bases at J, leaving 5 bases unmatched. CDR3 loop: CASSLGQGTYYEQYF. DNA of the CDR3: TGCGCCAGCAGCTTGGGACAGGGGACTTACTACGAGCAGTACTTC.

The gene calls are TRBV5-5 and TRBJ2-7, with 9 bases fitting TRBD1. The CDR3 consists of 15 residues. V was pared by 4 bases and J by 3 bases, with 8 bases of the junction left unmatched. In germline, CDR1 is SGHKS, CDR2 YYEKEE (reference sequence). The CDR3 nucleotides are TGTGCCAGCAGCCCTGGGGACAGGGTGTTCTACGAGCAGTACTTC. Protein sequence: CASSPGDRVFYEQYF.

The chain employs TRBV7-2 and TRBJ1-1, with TRBD1 matching 7 bases. Germline V gene data show CDR1 as SGHTA and CDR2 as FQGNSA. Trimming cost V 5 bases and J 0 bases; bases outside gene matches: 6. The length of the CDR3 is 15 residues. CDR3 protein: CASSVAGTVNTEAFF. CDR3 in DNA: TGTGCCAGCAGCGTCGCCGGGACAGTGAACACTGAAGCTTTCTTT.

The V and J genes are TRBV19 and TRBJ2-4, with TRBD2 matching over 10 bases. Germline CDR1 is LNHDA and CDR2 is SQIVND (reference sequence). J lost 0 bases, V lost 5 bases, and 7 bases had no gene match. This CDR3 is 17 amino acids long. In nucleotides, the CDR3 is TGTGCCAGTAGTTCCCGGACTAGCGGCCTAGCCAAAAACATTCAGTACTTC. Protein sequence: CASSSRTSGLAKNIQYF.

The chain joins TRBV15 to TRBJ2-1, with TRBD1 as a possible D gene (6 bases). V dropped 9 bases and J dropped 8 bases, with 17 bases sitting between them. Germline V CDR1 and CDR2: LNHNV, YYDKDF (reference sequence). The CDR3 runs to 13 residues. CDR3 sequence (DNA): TGTGCCACGGGGACACCCAGAGTCCATGAGCAGTTCTTC. Protein sequence: CATGTPRVHEQFF.

J is TRBJ2-5 and V is TRBV9, with no clear D. Trimming removed 4 bases at V and 3 bases at J, with 4 bases between. This CDR3 has 11 residues. Germline-derived CDR1 and CDR2 are SGDLS and YYNGEE. The CDR3 loop is CASSQEETQYF. The DNA of the CDR3 is TGTGCCAGCAGCCAGGAAGAGACCCAGTACTTC.

V and J are TRBV9 and TRBJ2-2, with 11 bases lining up with TRBD2. The J segment lost 6 bases and the V segment lost 6 bases, leaving 19 bases of the junction unmatched. The CDR3 extends over 19 amino acids. Germline-derived CDR1 and CDR2 are SGDLS and YYNGEE. In DNA, the CDR3 is TGTGCCAGCACCACACAATTAGGGACTAGCGGTAGGATATCCGGGGAGCTGTTTTTT. It is translated as CASTTQLGTSGRISGELFF. The entire variable domain, with the rest obtained from reference TRBV9 and TRBJ2-2, is as follows: DSGVTQTPKHLITATGQRVTLRCSPRSGDLSVYWYQQSLDQGLQFLIQYYNGEERAKGNILERFSAQQFPDLHSELNLSSLELGDSALYFCASTTQLGTSGRISGELFFGEGSRLTVL.

The chain joins TRBV7-9 to TRBJ1-1; tentative D call: TRBD1 (5 bases). The CDR3 has 14 residues. Germline CDR1 is SEHNR and CDR2 is FQNEAQ (reference sequence). V shed 3 bases and J shed 1 base, with 9 bases lying between them. In DNA, the CDR3 is TGTGCCAGCAGCTTCCGCAGGGCGAACACTGAAGCTTTCTTT. It is translated as CASSFRRANTEAFF.

The chain carries TRBV9 and TRBJ2-3; TRBD2 matches 10 bases. This CDR3 has 15 residues. CDR1 SGDLS and CDR2 YYNGEE come from the germline V gene. Germline trimming cut 6 bases from V and 4 bases from J; bases unmatched to any gene: 8. Here the CDR3 reads CASTPSGRSSDTQYF. CDR3 in DNA: TGTGCCAGCACCCCTAGCGGGAGAAGTTCAGATACGCAGTATTTT.

V gene TRBV7-3 combines with J gene TRBJ2-2; D gene unclear. Trimming left V 5 bases short and J 6 bases short, with 16 bases between. Germline loops: CDR1 SGHTA, CDR2 FQGTGA. This CDR3 is built from 15 residues. The CDR3 region has the DNA TGTGCCAGCAGCCGCCAGGAAGGAACGTCCGGGGAGCTGTTTTTT. Translating it yields CASSRQEGTSGELFF.